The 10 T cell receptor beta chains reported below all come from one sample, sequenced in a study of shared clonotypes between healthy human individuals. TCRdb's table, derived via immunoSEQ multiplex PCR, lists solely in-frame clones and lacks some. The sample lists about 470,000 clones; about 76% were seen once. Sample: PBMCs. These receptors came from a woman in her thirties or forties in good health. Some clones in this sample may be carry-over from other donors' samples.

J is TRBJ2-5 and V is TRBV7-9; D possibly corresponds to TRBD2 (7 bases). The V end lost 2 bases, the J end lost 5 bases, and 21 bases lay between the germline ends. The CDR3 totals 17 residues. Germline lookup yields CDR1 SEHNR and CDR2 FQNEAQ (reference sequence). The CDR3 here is CASSLPRGAPSRETQYF. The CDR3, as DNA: TGTGCCAGCAGCTTACCCCGGGGGGCCCCCAGTAGGGAGACCCAGTACTTC.

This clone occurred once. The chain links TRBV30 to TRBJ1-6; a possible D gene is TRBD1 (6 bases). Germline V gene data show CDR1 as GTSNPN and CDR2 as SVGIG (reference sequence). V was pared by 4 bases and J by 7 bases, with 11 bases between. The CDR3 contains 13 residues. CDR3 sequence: CAWNRVNNSPLHF. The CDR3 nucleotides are TGTGCCTGGAACAGGGTTAACAATTCACCCCTCCACTTT.

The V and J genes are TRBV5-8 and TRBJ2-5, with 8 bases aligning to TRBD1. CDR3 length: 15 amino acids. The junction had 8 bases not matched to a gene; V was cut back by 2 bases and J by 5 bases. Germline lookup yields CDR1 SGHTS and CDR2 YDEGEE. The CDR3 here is CASSLGTGLVETQYF. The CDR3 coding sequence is TGTGCCAGCAGCTTAGGGACAGGCCTCGTCGAGACCCAGTACTTC.

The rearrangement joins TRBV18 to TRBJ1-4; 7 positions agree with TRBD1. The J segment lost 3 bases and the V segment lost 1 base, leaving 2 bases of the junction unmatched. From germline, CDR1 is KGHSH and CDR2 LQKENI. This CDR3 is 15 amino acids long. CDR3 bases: TGTGCCAGCTCACCACAGGGGGCAGCTAATGAAAAACTGTTTTTT. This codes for CASSPQGAANEKLFF. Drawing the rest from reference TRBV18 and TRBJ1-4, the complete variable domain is NAGVMQNPRHLVRRRGQEARLRCSPMKGHSHVYWYRQLPEEGLKFMVYLQKENIIDESGMPKERFSAEFPKEGPSILRIQQVVRGDSAAYFCASSPQGAANEKLFFGSGTQLSVL.

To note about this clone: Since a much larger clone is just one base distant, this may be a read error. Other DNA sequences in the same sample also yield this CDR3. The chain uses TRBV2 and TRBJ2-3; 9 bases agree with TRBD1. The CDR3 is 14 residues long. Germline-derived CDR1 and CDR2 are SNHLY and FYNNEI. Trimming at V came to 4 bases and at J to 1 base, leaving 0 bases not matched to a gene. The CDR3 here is CASSGTGGTDTQYF. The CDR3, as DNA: TGTGCCAGCAGTGGGACAGGGGGCACAGATACGCAGTATTTT. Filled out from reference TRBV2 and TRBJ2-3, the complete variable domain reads EPEVTQTPSHQVTQMGQEVILRCVPISNHLYFYWYRQILGQKVEFLVSFYNNEISEKSEIFDDQFSVERPDGSNFTLKIRSTKLEDSAMYFCASSGTGGTDTQYFGPGTRLTVL.

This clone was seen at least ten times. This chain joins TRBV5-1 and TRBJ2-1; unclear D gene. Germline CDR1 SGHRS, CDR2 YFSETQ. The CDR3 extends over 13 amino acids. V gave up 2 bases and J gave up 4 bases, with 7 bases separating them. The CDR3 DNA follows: TGCGCCAGCAGCTTCGACCAATACAATGAGCAGTTCTTC. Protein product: CASSFDQYNEQFF.

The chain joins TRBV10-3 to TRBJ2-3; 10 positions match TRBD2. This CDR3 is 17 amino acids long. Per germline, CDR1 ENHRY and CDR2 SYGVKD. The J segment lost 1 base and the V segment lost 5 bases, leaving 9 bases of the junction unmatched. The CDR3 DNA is TGTGCCATCAGTTCGGCTAGCGGGGGTCGAGGCACAGATACGCAGTATTTT. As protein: CAISSASGGRGTDTQYF.

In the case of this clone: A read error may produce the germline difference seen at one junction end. CDR3 sequence: CSVEGDGGNTIYF. DNA for the CDR3: TGCAGCGTAGAAGGGGATGGTGGAAACACCATATATTTT. The V gene is TRBV29-1, the J gene TRBJ1-3; perhaps TRBD1 as D (5 bases). The CDR3 totals 13 residues. Germline V lookup: CDR1 SQVTM, CDR2 ANQGSEA.

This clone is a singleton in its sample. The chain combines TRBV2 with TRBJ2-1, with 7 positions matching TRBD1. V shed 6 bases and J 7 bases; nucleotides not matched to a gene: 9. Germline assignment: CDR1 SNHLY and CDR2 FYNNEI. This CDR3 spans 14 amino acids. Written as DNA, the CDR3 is TGTGCCAGCAGCGTTTGGATCAGGGGGAATGAGCAGTTCTTC. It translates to CASSVWIRGNEQFF.

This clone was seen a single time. Here the CDR3 reads CASSRRGNEPQHF. The CDR3 coding sequence is TGTGCCAGCAGCCGCCGGGGGAACGAACCCCAGCATTTT. The chain recombines TRBV5-5 with TRBJ1-5, with D possibly TRBD1 on 5 matching bases. Trimming left V 4 bases short and J 10 bases short, with 15 bases between. The V gene's germline CDR1 is SGHKS and CDR2 YYEKEE (reference sequence). The CDR3 spans 13 residues.